What follows describes a single T cell receptor (beta chain). What it recognizes is unknown. This specimen belongs to a study of T cell responses to AZD1222 COVID-19 vaccine. About the study: Both about-4-week and about-12-week second-dose recipients were combined. General observations from the study: Mapped onto spike, vaccine-associated CD4 TCRs spanned it and were dominant at 160-218 and 743-854. Seropositive at baseline were only a handful of AZD1222 recipients. Unmutated regions of variants are reportedly targeted by nearly half of spike-specific TCRs.

Libraries were prepared by immunoSEQ multiplex PCR; TCRdb keeps only in-frame clonotypes and omits some of them. Seen here are 150,000 to 200,000 clones, around 94% observed once, and the top ten hold 2.6%. There are 13 residues in the CDR3. Germline V gene sequence: CDR1 SGHRS, CDR2 YFSETQ. V gave up 6 bases and J gave up 4 bases, with 11 bases separating them. The sample here was peripheral blood, taken on day 0 of AZD1222 vaccination. The TCR comes from an adult in good health. The rearrangement uses TRBV5-1 and TRBJ2-1, with D possibly being TRBD1 or TRBD2 (5 bases each). CDR3 sequence reads: CASTRDGYNEQFF. In DNA form, the CDR3 reads TGCGCCAGCACCCGGGACGGTTACAATGAGCAGTTCTTC.